This T cell receptor beta chain was sequenced in a study of T cell changes during pregnancy in multiple sclerosis. This clone was counted once. V lost 4 bases, J lost 1 base, and 13 bases lay in between. Germline V gene data show CDR1 as LNHDA and CDR2 as SQIVND (reference sequence). This CDR3 is built from 15 residues. Assay: immunoSEQ multiplex PCR; the TCRdb copy retains only in-frame clones and omits some. The data hold roughly 61,000 clones, with 93% observed a single time. The sequence derives from a female donor with multiple sclerosis, enrolled in a pregnancy study. Here the sequenced sample was peripheral blood, taken after pregnancy. The gene calls are TRBV19 and TRBJ1-1; D remains unclear. CDR3 nucleotide sequence: TGTGCCAGTAGTAGCCCCGCCGGGGAGAACACTGAAGCTTTCTTT. This codes for CASSSPAGENTEAFF. Based on the CDR3 plus reference TRBV19 and TRBJ1-1, the full variable domain is DGGITQSPKYLFRKEGQNVTLSCEQNLNHDAMYWYRQDPGQGLRLIYYSQIVNDFQKGDIAEGYSVSREKKESFPLTVTSAQKNPTAFYLCASSSPAGENTEAFFGQGTRLTVV.